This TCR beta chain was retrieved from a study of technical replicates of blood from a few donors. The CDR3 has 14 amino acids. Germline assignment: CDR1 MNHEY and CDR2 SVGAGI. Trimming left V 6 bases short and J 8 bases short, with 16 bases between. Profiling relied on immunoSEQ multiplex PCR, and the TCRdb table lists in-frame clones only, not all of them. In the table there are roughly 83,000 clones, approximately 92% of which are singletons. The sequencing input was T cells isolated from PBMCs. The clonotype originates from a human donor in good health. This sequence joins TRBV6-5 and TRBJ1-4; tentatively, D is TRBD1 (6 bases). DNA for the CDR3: TGTGCCAGCAGCCATCGGGGGGCTGGGGAAAAACTGTTTTTT. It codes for CASSHRGAGEKLFF.